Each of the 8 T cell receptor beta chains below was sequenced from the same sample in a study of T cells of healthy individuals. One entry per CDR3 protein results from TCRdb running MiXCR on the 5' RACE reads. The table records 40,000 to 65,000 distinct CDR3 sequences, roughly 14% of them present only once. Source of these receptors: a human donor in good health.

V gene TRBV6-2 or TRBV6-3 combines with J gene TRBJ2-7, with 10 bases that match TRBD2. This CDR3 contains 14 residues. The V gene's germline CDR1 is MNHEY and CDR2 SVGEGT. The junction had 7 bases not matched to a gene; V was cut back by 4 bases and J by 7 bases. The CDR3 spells CASSFSGGAGEQYF. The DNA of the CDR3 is TGTGCCAGCAGTTTCAGCGGGGGGGCCGGAGAGCAGTACTTC.

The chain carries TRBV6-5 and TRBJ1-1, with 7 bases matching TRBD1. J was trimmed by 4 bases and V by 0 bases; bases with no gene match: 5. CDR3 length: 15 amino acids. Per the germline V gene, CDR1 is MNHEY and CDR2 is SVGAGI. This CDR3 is CASSYSAGGGTEAFF. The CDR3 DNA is TGTGCCAGCAGTTACTCAGCAGGGGGGGGCACTGAAGCTTTCTTT.

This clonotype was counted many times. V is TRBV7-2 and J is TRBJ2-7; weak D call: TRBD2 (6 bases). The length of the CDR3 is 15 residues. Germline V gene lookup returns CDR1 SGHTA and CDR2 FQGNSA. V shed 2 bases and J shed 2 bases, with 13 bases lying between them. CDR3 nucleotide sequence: TGTGCCAGCAGCTTATCGCCGGGAGTGACCTACGAGCAGTACTTC. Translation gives CASSLSPGVTYEQYF.

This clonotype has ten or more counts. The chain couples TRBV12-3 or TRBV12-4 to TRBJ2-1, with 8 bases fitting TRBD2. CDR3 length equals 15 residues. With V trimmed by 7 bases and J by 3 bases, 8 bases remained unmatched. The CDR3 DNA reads TGTGCCAGCACCGGAGGGGGACTAGTCTACAATGAGCAGTTCTTC. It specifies CASTGGGLVYNEQFF.

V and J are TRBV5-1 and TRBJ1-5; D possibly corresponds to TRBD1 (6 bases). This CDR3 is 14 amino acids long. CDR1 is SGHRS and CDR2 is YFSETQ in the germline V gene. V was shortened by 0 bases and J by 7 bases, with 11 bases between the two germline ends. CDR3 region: CASSLGGANQPQHF. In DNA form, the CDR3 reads TGCGCCAGCAGCTTGGGGGGGGCCAACCAGCCCCAGCATTTT.

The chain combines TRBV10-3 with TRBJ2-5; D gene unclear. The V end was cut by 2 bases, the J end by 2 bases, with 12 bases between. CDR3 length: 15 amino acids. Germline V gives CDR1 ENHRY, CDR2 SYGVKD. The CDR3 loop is CAISERLVGQETQYF. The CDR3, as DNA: TGTGCCATCAGTGAGCGGCTAGTGGGACAAGAGACCCAGTACTTC.

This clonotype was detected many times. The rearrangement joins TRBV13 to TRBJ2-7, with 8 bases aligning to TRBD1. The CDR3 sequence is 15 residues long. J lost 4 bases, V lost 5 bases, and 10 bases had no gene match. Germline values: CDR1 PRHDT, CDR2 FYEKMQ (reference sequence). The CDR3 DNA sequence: TGTGCCAGCAGCCGGACCGGGACAGGTGGATACGAGCAGTACTTC. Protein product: CASSRTGTGGYEQYF.

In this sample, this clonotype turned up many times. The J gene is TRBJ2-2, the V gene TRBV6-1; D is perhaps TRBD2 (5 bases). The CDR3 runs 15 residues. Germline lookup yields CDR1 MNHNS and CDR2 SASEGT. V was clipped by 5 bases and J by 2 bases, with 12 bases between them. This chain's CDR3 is CASSFNTRNTGELFF. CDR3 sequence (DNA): TGTGCCAGCAGTTTCAATACTAGAAACACCGGGGAGCTGTTTTTT.